This note documents a single T cell receptor beta chain sequence. The antigen is undetermined. The entry originates in a study of cytomegalovirus exposure and HLA in healthy donors. Background on the study: A prior study identified some 100 million unique TCR beta sequences from roughly 170 million T cells.

The CDR3 is made up of 14 amino acids. V gave up 4 bases and J gave up 8 bases; unmatched junction bases: 6. Per germline, CDR1 SQVTM and CDR2 ANQGSEA. The primer mix had 60 Vbeta and 13 Jbeta primers. TCRdb's copy holds only in-frame clones and misses some; the assay was immunoSEQ multiplex PCR. The sample includes roughly 180,000 clones, roughly a tenth of them seen just once. Points from the study as a whole: A later analysis showed HLA-associated TCR beta chains outstripping equally common others in clonal expansion. In a later analysis, V- and J-gene trimming of beta chains associated with a DCLRE1C missense variant, replicated independently. The Asian-associated ancestry cluster reportedly had fewer N-insertions than the approximately 670-donor mean in a later analysis.

The chain joins TRBV29-1 to TRBJ2-2, with 11 bases fitting TRBD1. Sequenced material: PBMCs. The receptor's source is a woman aged 25 to 39 in good health and CMV-seropositive. The CDR3 spells CSVVRTGGRGELFF. The DNA of the CDR3 is TGCAGCGTTGTGAGGACAGGGGGCCGGGGGGAGCTGTTTTTT.